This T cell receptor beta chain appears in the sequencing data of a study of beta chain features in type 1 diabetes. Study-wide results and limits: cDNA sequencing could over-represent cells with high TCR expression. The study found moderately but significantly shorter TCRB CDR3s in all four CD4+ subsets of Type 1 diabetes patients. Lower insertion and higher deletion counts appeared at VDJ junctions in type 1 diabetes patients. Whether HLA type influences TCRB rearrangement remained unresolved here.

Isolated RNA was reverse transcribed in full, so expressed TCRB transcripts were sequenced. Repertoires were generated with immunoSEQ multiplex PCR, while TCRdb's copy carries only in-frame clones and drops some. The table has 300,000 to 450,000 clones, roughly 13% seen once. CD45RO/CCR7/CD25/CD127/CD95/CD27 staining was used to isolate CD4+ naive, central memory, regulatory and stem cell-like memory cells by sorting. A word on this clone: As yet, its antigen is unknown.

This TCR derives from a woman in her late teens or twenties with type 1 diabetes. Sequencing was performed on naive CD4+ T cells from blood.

CDR3 bases: TGCAGCGCCTTAGCGGCCACAGATACGCAGTATTTT. Translating it yields CSALAATDTQYF. This chain connects TRBV29-1 to TRBJ2-3; D may be TRBD2 (6 bases). Trimming shortened V by 7 bases and J by 2 bases, and 10 bases separated the two germline ends. Germline-derived CDR1 and CDR2 are SQVTM and ANQGSEA. The CDR3 has 12 residues.